The rows below give T cell receptor beta chains drawn from one sample of a study of technical replicates of blood from a few donors. Sequenced by immunoSEQ multiplex PCR; TCRdb stores in-frame clones only, minus some. The sample records about 62,000 clones, over 85% being singletons. The sample was PBMCs. These receptors all stem from a human donor in good health. Some clones in this sample may be carry-over from other donors' samples. Both conserved end residues are part of each CDR3. A D gene is named only where the DNA matches it firmly.

CDR3aa | CDR3nt | v_gene | d_gene | j_gene
CASSTGQLNTEAFF | TGTGCCAGCAGCACGGGACAGCTGAACACTGAAGCTTTCTTT | TRBV5-8 | TRBD1 | TRBJ1-1
CASSLATIGDTQYF | TGCGCCAGCAGCTTGGCGACTATCGGAGATACGCAGTATTTT | TRBV5-1 | . | TRBJ2-3
CASSQELAGGYNEQFF | TGCGCCAGCAGCCAAGAACTAGCGGGGGGGTACAATGAGCAGTTCTTC | TRBV4-3 | TRBD2 | TRBJ2-1
CASSRSHSYRPRGTDTQYF | TGTGCCAGCAGCCGATCCCACTCTTACCGTCCCCGGGGCACAGATACGCAGTATTTT | TRBV7-9 | . | TRBJ2-3
CASSTRVLGETQYF | TGTGCCAGCAGCACCCGGGTCCTTGGGGAGACCCAGTACTTC | TRBV7-9 | . | TRBJ2-5
CAISPEGEQFF | TGTGCCATCAGTCCAGAGGGTGAGCAGTTCTTC | TRBV10-3 | . | TRBJ2-1
CASSQATSYRNEQFF | TGCGCCAGCAGCCAAGCGACTAGTTATAGGAATGAGCAGTTCTTC | TRBV4-3 | . | TRBJ2-1
CASSLLVHPNYGYTF | TGTGCCAGCAGCCTATTAGTGCACCCTAACTATGGCTACACCTTC | TRBV9 | . | TRBJ1-2
CASSLRGTGELFF | TGTGCCAGCAGCTTAAGGGGTACCGGGGAGCTGTTTTTT | TRBV7-2 | . | TRBJ2-2
CASSVSSNQPQHF | TGTGCCAGCAGCGTGAGTAGCAATCAGCCCCAGCATTTT | TRBV9 | . | TRBJ1-5
CASSSGGGQRSGNTIYF | TGTGCCAGCAGCTCGGGTGGAGGACAGAGATCTGGAAACACCATATATTTT | TRBV5-4 | . | TRBJ1-3